Listed here are 12 T cell receptor beta chains from one sample, sequenced in a study of OX40 agonist ivuxolimab in advanced cancers. The protocol was immunoSEQ multiplex PCR, while the TCRdb copy is restricted to in-frame clones and leaves out a portion. This repertoire shows 90,000 or so clones, more than 90% found once; its top ten account for 3% to 3.5%. Material: CD4+ or CD8+ T cells sorted from blood, obtained in a trial of the OX40 agonist ivuxolimab. These receptors were collected from an adult with an advanced solid tumor such as melanoma, head and neck, liver or kidney cancer.

The V gene is TRBV5-1, the J gene TRBJ2-7; D is tentatively TRBD1 or TRBD2 (5 bases each). This CDR3 has 15 residues. The germline CDR1 and CDR2 sequences are SGHRS and YFSETQ. Trimming cost V 2 bases and J 2 bases, with 14 bases left between them. This CDR3 is CASSFGTRLTYEQYF. The CDR3 region has the DNA TGCGCCAGCAGCTTTGGGACCAGATTAACCTACGAGCAGTACTTC. The entire variable domain, with the rest obtained from reference TRBV5-1 and TRBJ2-7, is as follows: KAGVTQTPRYLIKTRGQQVTLSCSPISGHRSVSWYQQTPGQGLQFLFEYFSETQRNKGNFPGRFSGRQFSNSRSEMNVSTLELGDSALYLCASSFGTRLTYEQYFGPGTRLTVT.

The CDR3 DNA follows: TGTGCCAGCAGCCTAATGACTAGCTTGCTCGACGAGCAGTACTTC. This translates into CASSLMTSLLDEQYF. This sequence joins TRBV7-9 and TRBJ2-7; TRBD2 matches 7 bases. The CDR3 is 15 amino acids. CDR1 SEHNR and CDR2 FQNEAQ come from the germline V gene (reference sequence). V shed 5 bases, J shed 5 bases, and the junction held 12 bases outside the gene matches.

The table lists this clone with a count of one. V is TRBV28 and J is TRBJ2-7; 7 nucleotides agree with TRBD2. The length of the CDR3 is 16 residues. Germline-derived CDR1 and CDR2 are MDHEN and SYDVKM. Trimming took 4 bases from V and 3 from J; bases not matched to a gene: 12. In nucleotides, the CDR3 is TGTGCCAGCAGTTCCCCCTCGGCAGGGAGGGGCTACGAGCAGTACTTC. Protein: CASSSPSAGRGYEQYF.

This chain links TRBV7-2 with TRBJ2-7; 11 bases line up with TRBD2. CDR3 length: 17 residues. Germline V gives CDR1 SGHTA, CDR2 FQGNSA. The V segment lost 4 bases and the J segment 4 bases; nucleotides outside the gene matches: 12. CDR3: CASSSMGTSGSTYEQYF. DNA for the CDR3: TGTGCCAGCAGCTCAATGGGAACTAGCGGGAGTACGTACGAGCAGTACTTC.

The chain combines TRBV27 with TRBJ2-1, with 7 bases matching TRBD2. The CDR3 runs to 17 residues. Unmatched junction bases numbered 18, after V lost 5 bases and J lost 8 bases. Germline lookup yields CDR1 MNHEY and CDR2 SMNVEV (reference sequence). The CDR3 bases are TGTGCCAGCAGTCAACATGTTGGGCTAGCGGTAGGCTATGAGCAGTTCTTC. Translated, it gives CASSQHVGLAVGYEQFF.

The chain joins TRBV6-5 to TRBJ1-1, with no clear D. V shed 6 bases and J shed 0 bases, with 8 bases lying between them. Germline lookup yields CDR1 MNHEY and CDR2 SVGAGI. This CDR3 region has 13 residues. This CDR3 is CASRTSVNTEAFF. The CDR3 DNA sequence: TGTGCCAGCAGAACTAGTGTGAACACTGAAGCTTTCTTT.

This clone was detected only a few times. The chain employs TRBV30 and TRBJ1-1; D is uncertain. The CDR3 runs 11 residues. CDR1 is GTSNPN and CDR2 is SVGIG in the germline V gene (reference sequence). Trimming cost V 5 bases and J 7 bases, with 11 bases left between them. The CDR3 sequence: CAWALGIEAFF. The CDR3 DNA reads TGTGCCTGGGCACTGGGTATTGAAGCTTTCTTT.

The chain links TRBV14 to TRBJ1-1; 10 bases agree with TRBD1. Germline loops: CDR1 SGHDN, CDR2 FVKESK. The CDR3 loop spans 19 amino acids. V gave up 6 bases and J gave up 1 base; unmatched junction bases: 17. The CDR3 DNA reads as TGTGCCAGCAGTCCACGCTCGAGTGACAGGGGGCGATGGAACACTGAAGCTTTCTTT. Its protein is CASSPRSSDRGRWNTEAFF.

The V gene is TRBV30, the J gene TRBJ1-4; 11 bases are shared with TRBD1. Germline CDR1 is GTSNPN and CDR2 is SVGIG (reference sequence). The CDR3 is 17 residues long. The V and J ends lost 0 bases and 6 bases, in that order; junction bases with no gene match: 9. In DNA form, the CDR3 reads TGTGCCTGGAGTGTACCCCCGGACAGGGGGCTGGATGAAAAACTGTTTTTT. Translating it yields CAWSVPPDRGLDEKLFF.

The chain has TRBV2 and TRBJ2-1; a possible D gene is TRBD1 (6 bases). This CDR3 comprises 18 residues. Trimming took 6 bases from V and 0 from J, leaving 21 bases between them. Germline V gene sequence: CDR1 SNHLY, CDR2 FYNNEI. This CDR3 reads CASSFSGQYQLSYNEQFF. The CDR3 nucleotides read TGTGCCAGCAGCTTCAGTGGACAGTATCAGCTCTCCTACAATGAGCAGTTCTTC.

The V call is TRBV9, the J call TRBJ2-5; D unclear. The length of the CDR3 is 15 residues. Germline CDR1 and CDR2: SGDLS and YYNGEE. Trimming cost V 4 bases and J 4 bases, with 17 bases left between them. CDR3 sequence reads: CASSPLLNGAETQYF. The CDR3 region has the DNA TGTGCCAGCAGCCCTCTGCTAAATGGAGCAGAGACCCAGTACTTC.

The chain couples TRBV10-3 to TRBJ1-6, with 8 bases fitting TRBD1. The germline V gene encodes CDR1 ENHRY and CDR2 SYGVKD. Trimming cost V 6 bases and J 7 bases; bases outside gene matches: 2. The CDR3 length is 13 residues. DNA for the CDR3: TGTGCCATCAGACCAGGGGGCAATTCACCCCTCCACTTT. Protein sequence: CAIRPGGNSPLHF.